This entry lists 18 T cell receptor beta chains sequenced from one sample in a study of T cell responses to AZD1222 COVID-19 vaccine. Only in-frame clones appear in the TCRdb table, and some are missing; sequencing was by immunoSEQ multiplex PCR. The table shows some 120,000 clones, with approximately 90% occurring only once. This specimen was peripheral blood, taken 28 days after the second dose of the MenACWY control vaccine. The receptors originated from an adult who received the MenACWY meningococcal vaccine as a control.

The J gene is TRBJ1-1, the V gene TRBV6-5; tentative D call: TRBD1 (6 bases). The CDR3 is made up of 14 amino acids. V lost 6 bases and J 3 bases, leaving 14 bases between the germline ends. Per the germline V gene, CDR1 is MNHEY and CDR2 is SVGAGI. In DNA form, the CDR3 reads TGTGCCAGCAGGTTCCGGACAGAGTACACTGAAGCTTTCTTT. This encodes CASRFRTEYTEAFF.

In its sample, this clone was seen once. The CDR3: CASSLGDDTNEQFF. DNA of the CDR3: TGTGCCAGCAGCTTAGGGGATGACACCAATGAGCAGTTCTTC. The V call is TRBV11-3, the J call TRBJ2-1; no definite D call. CDR1 SGHNT and CDR2 YENEEA come from the germline V gene. V lost 1 base, J lost 6 bases, and 10 bases lay in between. The CDR3 is made up of 14 amino acids.

This clone was seen more than once but under ten times. CDR3 amino acids: CASSDVGGGPTDTQYF. DNA of the CDR3: TGTGCCAGCAGTGATGTCGGGGGGGGGCCCACAGATACGCAGTATTTT. The chain couples TRBV6-4 to TRBJ2-3, with 8 bases that match TRBD2. This CDR3 comprises 16 residues. The J segment lost 2 bases and the V segment lost 3 bases, leaving 7 bases of the junction unmatched. CDR1 is MRHNA and CDR2 is SNTAGT in the germline V gene.

The chain uses TRBV5-3 and TRBJ2-7; tentatively, D is TRBD1 or TRBD2 (5 bases each). TRBV5-3 is reported as an ORF; its role is uncertain. V lost 1 base and J 0 bases, leaving 11 bases between the germline ends. This CDR3 is 15 amino acids long. The CDR3 DNA reads TGTGCCAGAAGCTTGTCAGGGAGTCTCTCCTACGAGCAGTACTTC. This codes for CARSLSGSLSYEQYF.

The chain employs TRBV28 and TRBJ1-6; 9 bases map to TRBD1. The germline gives CDR1 MDHEN, CDR2 SYDVKM. Losses at the gene ends were 7 bases for V and 6 bases for J; bases not matched to a gene: 4. The CDR3 runs to 14 residues. The CDR3, as DNA: TGTGCCAGCACCCTGGACAGGGGTAATTCACCCCTCCACTTT. Protein: CASTLDRGNSPLHF.

The V gene is TRBV28, the J gene TRBJ1-5, with 8 bases aligning to TRBD1. Germline V gives CDR1 MDHEN, CDR2 SYDVKM. The CDR3 totals 15 residues. The trim removed 7 bases at V and 3 bases at J, leaving 8 bases unmatched. The DNA for the CDR3 is TGTGCCAGCAAAGTACGGACAGGGCCCAATCAGCCCCAGCATTTT. It is translated as CASKVRTGPNQPQHF.

The chain joins TRBV24-1 to TRBJ2-3; D remains ambiguous. CDR1 and CDR2 (germline): KGHDR, SFDVKD. Trimming left V 5 bases short and J 2 bases short, with 16 bases between. This CDR3 region has 16 residues. DNA for the CDR3: TGTGCCACCAGTGTAAATAGGCTAGGGTTCACAGATACGCAGTATTTT. It specifies CATSVNRLGFTDTQYF.

The CDR3 nucleotides read TGTGCCAGCAGCCAAGATGGAAGCGGGAGCTCCTACGAGCAGTACTTC. Its translation is CASSQDGSGSSYEQYF. This sequence joins TRBV4-2 and TRBJ2-7; TRBD2 matches at 8 bases. This CDR3 contains 16 residues. Per germline, CDR1 LGHNA and CDR2 YNFKEQ. J gave up 0 bases and V 0 bases, and 4 bases lay outside the gene matches.

This clone turned up a few times. This rearrangement joins TRBV7-6 to TRBJ1-5; tentative D call: TRBD1 (6 bases). CDR1 and CDR2 (germline): SGHVS, FNYEAQ. V lost 4 bases and J lost 3, with 13 bases in between. The CDR3 spans 15 residues. The DNA for the CDR3 is TGTGCCAGCAGCTCACTACAGGGTATCAATCAGCCCCAGCATTTT. This translates into CASSSLQGINQPQHF.

This chain joins TRBV7-9 and TRBJ1-6; TRBD1 might be the D (6 bases). With 4 bases removed from V and 9 bases from J, the gap between germline ends came to 22 bases. Germline V gives CDR1 SEHNR, CDR2 FQNEAQ (reference sequence). The CDR3 length is 17 residues. CDR3: CASSSTDSHGSGSPLHF. For the CDR3, the DNA is TGTGCCAGCAGCTCAACGGACAGCCACGGCTCAGGTTCACCCCTCCACTTT. Full variable domain (remainder filled in from reference TRBV7-9 and TRBJ1-6): DTGVSQNPRHKITKRGQNVTFRCDPISEHNRLYWYRQTLGQGPEFLTYFQNEAQLEKSRLLSDRFSAERPKGSFSTLEIQRTEQGDSAMYLCASSSTDSHGSGSPLHFGNGTRLTVT.

This sequence joins TRBV6-6 and TRBJ2-3, with D tentatively TRBD1 (6 bases). This CDR3 comprises 12 residues. The germline CDR1 and CDR2 sequences are MNHNY and SVGAGI (reference sequence). Trimming took 8 bases from V and 2 from J, leaving 8 bases between them. The CDR3 DNA reads TGTGCCAGCGAGGGGGACACAGATACGCAGTATTTT. It encodes CASEGDTDTQYF.

The V gene is TRBV7-2, the J gene TRBJ1-1; no firm D call. Trimming pared 1 base from V and 4 bases from J, leaving 10 bases between. The germline gives CDR1 SGHTA, CDR2 FQGNSA. This CDR3 has 14 residues. CDR3 amino acids: CASSLGGVGTEAFF. In DNA form, the CDR3 reads TGTGCCAGCAGCTTAGGCGGGGTGGGCACTGAAGCTTTCTTT. Full variable domain (remainder filled in from reference TRBV7-2 and TRBJ1-1): GAGVSQSPSNKVTEKGKDVELRCDPISGHTALYWYRQSLGQGLEFLIYFQGNSAPDKSGLPSDRFSAERTGGSVSTLTIQRTQQEDSAVYLCASSLGGVGTEAFFGQGTRLTVV.

The V and J genes are TRBV5-5 and TRBJ2-7; possible D gene TRBD1, 6 bases. CDR1 and CDR2 from the germline V gene are SGHKS and YYEKEE (reference sequence). Trimming took off 0 bases at V and 0 bases at J, with 13 bases between the two ends. This CDR3 is built from 16 residues. The CDR3, as DNA: TGTGCCAGCAGCTTGGCCGACGACAGGAGCTCCTACGAGCAGTACGTC. Its translation: CASSLADDRSSYEQYV.

Only a few counts were recorded for this clone. The CDR3 is CASSLIGGLAGVLHNEQFF. CDR3 in DNA: TGTGCCAGCAGCTTAATTGGGGGACTAGCGGGAGTCCTGCACAATGAGCAGTTCTTC. The chain links TRBV7-3 to TRBJ2-1, with 14 bases fitting TRBD2. The length of the CDR3 is 19 residues. Trimming removed 1 base from V and 5 bases from J; junction bases left unmatched: 10. In germline, CDR1 is SGHTA, CDR2 FQGTGA.

The chain is built from TRBV19 and TRBJ2-2; D is unclear. Trimming took 3 bases from V and 0 from J, leaving 8 bases between them. The CDR3 runs to 15 residues. Germline assignment: CDR1 LNHDA and CDR2 SQIVND (reference sequence). This CDR3 is CASSIRTTNTGELFF. DNA for the CDR3: TGTGCCAGTAGTATCCGTACCACGAACACCGGGGAGCTGTTTTTT.

V usage is TRBV6-6 and J usage is TRBJ1-1; D perhaps matches TRBD1 (6 bases). Germline values: CDR1 MNHNY, CDR2 SVGAGI (reference sequence). This CDR3 comprises 14 residues. With 7 bases removed from V and 5 bases from J, the gap between germline ends came to 17 bases. CDR3 nucleotides: TGTGCCAGCACCTTGGCCGGGGGCGGGACTGAAGCTTTCTTT. Amino acid sequence: CASTLAGGGTEAFF.

This chain uses TRBV4-2 with TRBJ2-2; the D is unclear. The CDR3 is 16 amino acids. Germline assignment: CDR1 LGHNA and CDR2 YNFKEQ. V lost 4 bases to trimming and J lost 4 bases, with 16 bases between them. The CDR3 DNA reads TGTGCCAGCAGCCGCCAAATATCCGGGCCCACCGGGGAGCTGTTTTTT. Protein: CASSRQISGPTGELFF.

Here the CDR3 reads CASSDSIQETQYF. The CDR3 nucleotides read TGCGCCAGCAGTGACAGCATACAAGAGACCCAGTACTTC. The chain uses TRBV10-2 and TRBJ2-5; D gene ambiguous. Germline V CDR1 and CDR2: WSHSY, SAAADI. The CDR3 has 13 amino acids. With 3 bases removed from V and 2 bases from J, the gap between germline ends came to 7 bases.